This section outlines one T cell receptor (beta chain) sequence together with its context. Its cognate antigen is unknown. The length of the CDR3 is 13 residues. The V gene end was trimmed by 3 bases and the J gene end by 8 bases; junction bases not matched to a gene: 3. Germline CDR1 MDHEN, CDR2 SYDVKM. This record comes from a study of OX40 agonist ivuxolimab in advanced cancers. Assay: immunoSEQ multiplex PCR; the TCRdb copy retains only in-frame clones and omits some. The sample has over 45,000 clones, 80% seen once; the top ten hold under 4.5%. Overall study findings and caveats: The 0.1-3.0 mg/kg partial responders had among the lowest clonal expansion. There were, on average, more expanded clones in CD8+ T cells than in CD4+. At 0.1 to 3.0 mg/kg and by week 6, CD4+ and CD8+ T cells in the blood had expanded clonally.

The TCR originated in an adult with an advanced solid tumor such as melanoma, head and neck, liver or kidney cancer. Here the sequenced sample was CD4+ or CD8+ T cells sorted from blood, taken in a trial of the OX40 agonist ivuxolimab. This chain joins TRBV28 and TRBJ1-3; TRBD1 matches at 8 bases. The CDR3 is CASSLTGEDTIYF. The CDR3 nucleotides read TGTGCCAGCAGTTTGACAGGGGAGGACACCATATATTTT.